This TCR beta chain was captured in a study of OX40 agonist ivuxolimab in advanced cancers. Overall study context: People in dose escalation had one of these cancers: hepatocellular carcinoma, melanoma, renal cell or head and neck cancer. Partial responses, seen in three patients, involved one hepatocellular carcinoma and two cutaneous melanomas.

A remark on this clone: The antigen remains unidentified.

Measured with immunoSEQ multiplex PCR; TCRdb has only the in-frame clones, and not every one. The data show about 74,000 clones, with roughly 80% seen just once and less than 2.5% held by the top ten. Overall study findings and caveats: Clonal expansion was among the lowest in partial responders at 0.1-3.0 mg/kg, especially CD8+.

This CDR3 spans 13 amino acids. Per germline, CDR1 SGHTA and CDR2 FQGTGA. The V and J ends lost 5 bases and 10 bases respectively, with 15 bases between them. This clonotype was obtained from an adult with an advanced solid tumor such as melanoma, head and neck, liver or kidney cancer. This material consisted of CD4+ or CD8+ T cells sorted from blood, taken in a trial of the OX40 agonist ivuxolimab. The chain is built from TRBV7-3 and TRBJ1-5; a weak D match, TRBD1 (5 bases). The CDR3 reads CASSQDPGKPQHF. The CDR3 DNA sequence: TGTGCCAGCAGCCAAGACCCAGGGAAACCCCAGCATTTT.